This T cell receptor (beta chain) appears in the sequencing data of a study of cytomegalovirus exposure and HLA in healthy donors. Whole-study findings and limits: Among the CMV-associated chains, three were confirmed in vitro as specific for CMV antigens.

The PCR made use of 60 Vbeta and 13 Jbeta primers. TCRdb keeps only in-frame clones here, not all; method: immunoSEQ multiplex PCR. The table lists 60,000 to 65,000 clones, 60% to 80% of them singletons. About this clone: The antigen is unknown.

The CDR3 has 17 amino acids. The ends lost 3 bases at V and 3 bases at J; junction bases unmatched: 12. The germline V gene encodes CDR1 KGHSH and CDR2 LQKENI. This sequence joins TRBV18 and TRBJ2-7; 9 nucleotides match TRBD2. The specimen sequenced was PBMCs. This TCR came from a woman aged 40 to 50 in good health and CMV-seropositive. For the CDR3, the DNA is TGTGCCAGCTCACCCCCGCGGAGACTAGCGGACCTCTACGAGCAGTACTTC. Translated, it gives CASSPPRRLADLYEQYF.